This T cell receptor (beta chain) is from a study of blood T cell repertoires in COVID-19. Study-level information: Specimens from acute and convalescent COVID-19 originated in the United States, Italy and Spain. T cells, B-cell-depleted T cells, or PBMCs provided the cDNA or gDNA that served as material.

In the authors' methods: Reference gene primers were amplified, and this amplification served to estimate nucleated cell counts. The method was immunoSEQ multiplex PCR; TCRdb's version includes in-frame clones alone and lacks a portion of them. V, J and clone size derive from that table, while D and trimming were established from the DNA sequence. The data contain a few hundred thousand clones, 70% to 90% of them singletons. The table lists this clone with a few counts. Germline CDR1 and CDR2: SNHLY and FYNNEI. The CDR3 length is 13 residues. Trimming left V 8 bases short and J 3 bases short, with 13 bases between.

The sequence derives from a man aged 18-30 years with active or convalescent COVID-19. The chain is built from TRBV2 and TRBJ1-1; D remains unclear. The sample comprised peripheral blood. The CDR3 spells CASLRRDYTEAFF. The CDR3 DNA reads as TGTGCCAGCCTCAGGAGGGATTACACTGAAGCTTTCTTT.